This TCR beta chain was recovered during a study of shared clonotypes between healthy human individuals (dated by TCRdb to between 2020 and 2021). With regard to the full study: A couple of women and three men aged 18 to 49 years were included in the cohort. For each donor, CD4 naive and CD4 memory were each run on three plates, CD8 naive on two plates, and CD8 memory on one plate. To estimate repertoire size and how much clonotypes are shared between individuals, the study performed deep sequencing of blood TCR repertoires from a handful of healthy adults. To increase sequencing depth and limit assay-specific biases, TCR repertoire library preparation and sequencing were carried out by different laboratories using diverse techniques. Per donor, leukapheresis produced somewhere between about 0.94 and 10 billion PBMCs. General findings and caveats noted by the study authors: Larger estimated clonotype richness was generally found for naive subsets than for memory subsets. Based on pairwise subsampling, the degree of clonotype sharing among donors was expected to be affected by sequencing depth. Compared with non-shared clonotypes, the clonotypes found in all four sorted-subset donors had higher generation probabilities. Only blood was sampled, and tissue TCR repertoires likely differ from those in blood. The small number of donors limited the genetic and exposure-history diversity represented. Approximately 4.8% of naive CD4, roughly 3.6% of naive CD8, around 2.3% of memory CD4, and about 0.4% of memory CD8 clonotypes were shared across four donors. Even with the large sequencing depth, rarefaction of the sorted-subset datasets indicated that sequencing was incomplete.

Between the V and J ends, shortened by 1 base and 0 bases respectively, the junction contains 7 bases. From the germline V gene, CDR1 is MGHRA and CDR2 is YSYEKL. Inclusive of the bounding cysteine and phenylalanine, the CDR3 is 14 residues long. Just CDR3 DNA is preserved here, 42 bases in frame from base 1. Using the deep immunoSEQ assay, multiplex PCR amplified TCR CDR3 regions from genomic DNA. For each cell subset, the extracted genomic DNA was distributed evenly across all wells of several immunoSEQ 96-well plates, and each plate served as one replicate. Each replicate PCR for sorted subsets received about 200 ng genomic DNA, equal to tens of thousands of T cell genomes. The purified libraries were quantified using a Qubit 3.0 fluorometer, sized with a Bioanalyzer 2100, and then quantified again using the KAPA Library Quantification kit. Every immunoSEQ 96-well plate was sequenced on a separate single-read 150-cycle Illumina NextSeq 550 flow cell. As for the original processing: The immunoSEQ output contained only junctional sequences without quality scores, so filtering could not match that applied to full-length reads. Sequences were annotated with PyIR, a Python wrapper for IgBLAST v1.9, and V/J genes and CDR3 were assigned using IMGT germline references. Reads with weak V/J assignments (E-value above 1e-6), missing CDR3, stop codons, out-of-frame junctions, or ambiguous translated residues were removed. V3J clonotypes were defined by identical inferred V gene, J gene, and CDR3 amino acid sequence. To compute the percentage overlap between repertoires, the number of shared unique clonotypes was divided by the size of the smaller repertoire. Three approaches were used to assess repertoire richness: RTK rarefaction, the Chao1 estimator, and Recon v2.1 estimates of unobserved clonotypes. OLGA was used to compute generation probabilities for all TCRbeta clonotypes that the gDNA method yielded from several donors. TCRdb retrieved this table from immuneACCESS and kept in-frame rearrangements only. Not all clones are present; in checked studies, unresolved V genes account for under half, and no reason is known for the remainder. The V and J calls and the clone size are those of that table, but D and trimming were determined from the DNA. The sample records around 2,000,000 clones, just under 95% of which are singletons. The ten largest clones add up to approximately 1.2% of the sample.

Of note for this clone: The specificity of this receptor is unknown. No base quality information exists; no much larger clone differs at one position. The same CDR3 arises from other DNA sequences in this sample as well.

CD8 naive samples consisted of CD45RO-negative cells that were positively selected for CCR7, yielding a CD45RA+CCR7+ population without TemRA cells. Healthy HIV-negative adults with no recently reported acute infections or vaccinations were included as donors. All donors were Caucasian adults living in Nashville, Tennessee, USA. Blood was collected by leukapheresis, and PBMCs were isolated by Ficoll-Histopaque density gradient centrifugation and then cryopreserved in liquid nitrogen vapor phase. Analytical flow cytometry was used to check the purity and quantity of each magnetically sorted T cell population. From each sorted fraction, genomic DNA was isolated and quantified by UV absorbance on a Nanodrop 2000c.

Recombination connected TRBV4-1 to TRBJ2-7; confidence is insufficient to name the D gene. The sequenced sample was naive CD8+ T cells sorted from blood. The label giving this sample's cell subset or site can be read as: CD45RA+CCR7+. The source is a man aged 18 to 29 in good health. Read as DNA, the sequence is TGCGCCAGCAGCCAAGTTGCGGACTCCTACGAGCAGTACTTC. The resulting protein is CASSQVADSYEQYF.